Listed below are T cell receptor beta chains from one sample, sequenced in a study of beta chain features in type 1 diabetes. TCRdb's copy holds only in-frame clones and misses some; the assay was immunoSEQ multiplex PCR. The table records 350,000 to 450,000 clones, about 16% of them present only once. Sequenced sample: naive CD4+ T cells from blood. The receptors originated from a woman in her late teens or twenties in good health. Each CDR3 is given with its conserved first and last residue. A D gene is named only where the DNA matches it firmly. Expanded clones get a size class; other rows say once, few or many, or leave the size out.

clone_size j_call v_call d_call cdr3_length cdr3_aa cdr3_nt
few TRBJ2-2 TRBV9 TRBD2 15 CASSLSGGSPGELFF TGTGCCAGCAGCTTATCGGGCGGGAGTCCCGGGGAGCTGTTTTTT
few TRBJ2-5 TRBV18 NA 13 CASSFGYQETQYF TGTGCCAGCTCCTTCGGGTACCAAGAGACCCAGTACTTC
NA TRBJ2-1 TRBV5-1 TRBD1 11 CASRQDRPWFF TGCGCCAGCAGACAGGACAGGCCTTGGTTCTTC
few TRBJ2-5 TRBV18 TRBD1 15 CASSPPDRAGETQYF TGTGCCAGCTCACCACCGGACAGGGCAGGAGAGACCCAGTACTTC
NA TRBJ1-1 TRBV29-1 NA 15 CSVEGAATLNTEAFF TGCAGCGTTGAAGGGGCAGCTACCTTGAACACTGAAGCTTTCTTT
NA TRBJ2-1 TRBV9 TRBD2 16 CASSGTGTRIHNEQFF TGTGCCAGCAGCGGGACCGGGACTAGAATCCACAATGAGCAGTTCTTC
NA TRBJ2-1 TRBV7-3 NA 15 CASSLSDGRGYEQFF TGTGCCAGCAGCTTAAGTGACGGCAGGGGCTATGAGCAGTTCTTC
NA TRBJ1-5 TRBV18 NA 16 CASSPAAFRGNQPQHF TGTGCCAGCTCACCGGCGGCGTTTCGGGGCAATCAGCCCCAGCATTTT
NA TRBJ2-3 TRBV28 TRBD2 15 CASSFAAGATDTQYF TGTGCCAGCAGTTTTGCAGCGGGAGCCACAGATACGCAGTATTTT
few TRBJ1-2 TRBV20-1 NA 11 CSASENYGYTF TGCAGTGCTTCTGAGAACTATGGCTACACCTTC
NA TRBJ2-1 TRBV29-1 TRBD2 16 CSAISGRSPSYNEQFF TGCAGCGCAATTAGCGGGAGGTCTCCTTCCTACAATGAGCAGTTCTTC
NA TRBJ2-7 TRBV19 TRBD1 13 CASSPDRVYEQYF TGTGCCAGTAGTCCGGACAGGGTCTACGAGCAGTACTTC
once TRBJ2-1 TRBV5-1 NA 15 CASSLVSGLINEQFF TGCGCCAGCAGCTTGGTGTCGGGACTTATCAATGAGCAGTTCTTC
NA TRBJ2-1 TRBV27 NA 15 CASSRPPGSYNEQFF TGTGCCAGCAGTAGGCCCCCAGGGTCCTACAATGAGCAGTTCTTC
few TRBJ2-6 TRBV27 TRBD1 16 CASSGRDRAGANVLTF TGTGCCAGCAGTGGCCGGGACAGGGCTGGGGCCAACGTCCTGACTTTC
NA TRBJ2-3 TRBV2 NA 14 CASSDPRGKDTQYF TGTGCCAGCAGTGACCCCCGGGGGAAAGATACGCAGTATTTT
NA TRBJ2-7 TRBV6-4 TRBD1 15 CASSRNPGQDYEQYF TGTGCCAGCTCAAGAAACCCGGGACAGGACTACGAGCAGTACTTC
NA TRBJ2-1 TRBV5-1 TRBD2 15 CASGRGLAVYNEQFF TGCGCCAGCGGGAGAGGACTAGCGGTCTACAATGAGCAGTTCTTC
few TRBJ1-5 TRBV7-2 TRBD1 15 CASSTTGVGNQPQHF TGTGCCAGCAGCACAACAGGGGTAGGCAATCAGCCCCAGCATTTT
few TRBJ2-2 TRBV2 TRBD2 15 CASSVAGGLGGELFF TGTGCCAGCAGTGTAGCGGGAGGGCTTGGCGGGGAGCTGTTTTTT
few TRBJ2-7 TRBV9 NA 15 CASSVGPDSRYEQYF TGTGCCAGCAGCGTAGGTCCGGACAGCCGCTACGAGCAGTACTTC
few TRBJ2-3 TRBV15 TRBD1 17 CATSRDFGQGFTDTQYF TGTGCCACCAGCAGAGACTTCGGACAGGGGTTCACAGATACGCAGTATTTT
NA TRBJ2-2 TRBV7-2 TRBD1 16 CASSLYGTGDTGELFF TGTGCCAGCAGCTTATATGGGACAGGGGACACCGGGGAGCTGTTTTTT
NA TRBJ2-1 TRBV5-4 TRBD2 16 CASSFLTSGRAHEQFF TGTGCCAGCAGCTTCCTGACTAGCGGGAGGGCCCATGAGCAGTTCTTC
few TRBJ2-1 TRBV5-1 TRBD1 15 CASSFTGGLWNEQFF TGCGCCAGCAGCTTTACAGGGGGCCTCTGGAATGAGCAGTTCTTC
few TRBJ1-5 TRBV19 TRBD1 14 CASSIGTVDQPQHF TGTGCCAGTAGTATCGGGACAGTCGATCAGCCCCAGCATTTT
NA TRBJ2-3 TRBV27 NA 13 CASNSAGVDTQYF TGTGCCAGCAACTCGGCAGGGGTAGATACGCAGTATTTT
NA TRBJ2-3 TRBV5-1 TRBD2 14 CASSGTSGTDTQYF TGCGCCAGCAGCGGAACTAGCGGCACAGATACGCAGTATTTT
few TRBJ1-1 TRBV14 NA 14 CASSRIPGRTEAFF TGTGCCAGCAGCCGTATCCCCGGGAGGACCGAAGCTTTCTTT
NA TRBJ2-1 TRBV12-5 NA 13 CASGLGEAREQFF TGTGCTAGTGGTTTGGGTGAGGCGCGTGAGCAGTTCTTC
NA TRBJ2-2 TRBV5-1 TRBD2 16 CASSWTSGTNTGELFF TGCGCCAGCAGCTGGACTAGCGGGACGAACACCGGGGAGCTGTTTTTT
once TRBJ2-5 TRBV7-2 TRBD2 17 CASSLGGLAGVGETQYF TGTGCCAGCAGCTTAGGGGGACTAGCGGGAGTCGGGGAGACCCAGTACTTC
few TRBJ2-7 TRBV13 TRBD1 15 CASSMRDRVHHEQYF TGTGCCAGCAGCATGAGGGACAGGGTGCATCACGAGCAGTACTTC
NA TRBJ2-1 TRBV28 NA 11 CASSPLNEQFF TGTGCCAGCAGTCCCCTCAATGAGCAGTTCTTC
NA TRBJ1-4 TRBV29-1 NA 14 CSAADSATNEKLFF TGCAGCGCCGCGGACAGCGCAACTAATGAAAAACTGTTTTTT
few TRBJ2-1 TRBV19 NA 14 CASSIYAGSNEQFF TGTGCCAGTAGTATTTATGCGGGTTCCAATGAGCAGTTCTTC
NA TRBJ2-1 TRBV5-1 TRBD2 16 CASSFTSGSSYNEQFF TGCGCCAGCAGCTTTACTAGCGGTAGCTCCTACAATGAGCAGTTCTTC
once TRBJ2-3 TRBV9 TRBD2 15 CASSADLRGSDTQYF TGTGCCAGCAGCGCGGATTTGCGGGGGTCCGATACGCAGTATTTT
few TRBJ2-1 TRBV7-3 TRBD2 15 CASGPGLAYDNEQFF TGTGCCAGCGGTCCGGGACTAGCGTATGACAATGAGCAGTTCTTC
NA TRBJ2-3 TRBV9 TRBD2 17 CASSAQPGLAGVDTQYF TGTGCCAGCAGCGCTCAGCCAGGCCTAGCGGGAGTGGATACGCAGTATTTT
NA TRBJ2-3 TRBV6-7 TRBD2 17 CASSYSIRSGRRDTQYF TGTGCCAGCAGTTACTCGATACGTAGCGGGAGGAGGGATACGCAGTATTTT
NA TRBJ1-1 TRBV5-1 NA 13 CASSGGEGTEAFF TGCGCCAGCTCTGGGGGCGAGGGCACTGAAGCTTTCTTT